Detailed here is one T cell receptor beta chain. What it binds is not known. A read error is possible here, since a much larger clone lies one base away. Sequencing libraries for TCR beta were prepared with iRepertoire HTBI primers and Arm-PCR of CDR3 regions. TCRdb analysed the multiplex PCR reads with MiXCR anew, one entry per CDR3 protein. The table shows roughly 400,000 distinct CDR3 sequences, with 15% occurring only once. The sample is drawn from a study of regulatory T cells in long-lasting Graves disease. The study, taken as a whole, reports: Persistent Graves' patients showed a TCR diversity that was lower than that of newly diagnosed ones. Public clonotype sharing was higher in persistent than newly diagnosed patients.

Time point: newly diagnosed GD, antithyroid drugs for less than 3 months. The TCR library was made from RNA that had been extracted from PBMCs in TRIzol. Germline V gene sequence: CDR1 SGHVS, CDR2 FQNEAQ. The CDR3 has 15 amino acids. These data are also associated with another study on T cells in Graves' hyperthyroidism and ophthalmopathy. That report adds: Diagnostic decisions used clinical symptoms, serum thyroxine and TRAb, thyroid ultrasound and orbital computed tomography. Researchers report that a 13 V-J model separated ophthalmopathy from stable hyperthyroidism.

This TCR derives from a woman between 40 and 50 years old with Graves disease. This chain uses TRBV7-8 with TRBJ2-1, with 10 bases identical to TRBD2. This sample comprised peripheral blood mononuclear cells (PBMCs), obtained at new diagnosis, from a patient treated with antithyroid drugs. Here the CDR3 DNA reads TGTGCCAGCAGCTCGGGACTAGCGCTATACAATGAGCACTTCTTC. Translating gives CASSSGLALYNEHFF.